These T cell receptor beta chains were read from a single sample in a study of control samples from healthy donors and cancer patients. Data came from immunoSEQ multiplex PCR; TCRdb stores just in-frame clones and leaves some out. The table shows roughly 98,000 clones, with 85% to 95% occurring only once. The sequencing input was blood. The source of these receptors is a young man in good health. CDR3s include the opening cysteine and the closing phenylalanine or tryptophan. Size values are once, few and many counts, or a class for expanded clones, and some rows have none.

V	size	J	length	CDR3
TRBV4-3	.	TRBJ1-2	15	CASSQEREGSYGYTF
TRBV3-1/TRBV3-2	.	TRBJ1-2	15	CASSSQTLFNYGYTF
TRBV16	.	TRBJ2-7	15	CASSPGGGGPYEQYF
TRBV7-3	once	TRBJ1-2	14	CASSPSRGQDGYTF
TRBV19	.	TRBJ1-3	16	CASTVGSRGSGNTIYF
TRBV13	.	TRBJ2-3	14	CASSPGRSTDTQYF
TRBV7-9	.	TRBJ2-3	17	CASSLVTSGIGADTQYF
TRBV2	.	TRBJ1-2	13	CARETGELYGYTF
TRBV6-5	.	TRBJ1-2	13	CASSKTGNYGYTF
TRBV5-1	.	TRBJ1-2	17	CASSLHTTGRQFDGYTF
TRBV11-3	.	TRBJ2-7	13	CASSLGRYYEQYF
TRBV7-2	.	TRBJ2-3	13	CAIGGPLEDTQYF
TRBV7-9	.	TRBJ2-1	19	CASSPNRRPILSSYNEQFF
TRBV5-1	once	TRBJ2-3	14	CASSEPGQGGTQYF
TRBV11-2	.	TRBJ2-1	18	CASSLGSSSGRARHEQFF
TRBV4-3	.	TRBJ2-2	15	CASSPGQGRTGELFF
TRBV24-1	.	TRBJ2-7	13	CATSEGTGTEQYF
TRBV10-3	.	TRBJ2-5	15	CAISPTGLSKETQYF
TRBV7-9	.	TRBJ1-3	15	CASSVEVETGNTIYF
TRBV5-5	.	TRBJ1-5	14	CASSTHQGNQPQHF
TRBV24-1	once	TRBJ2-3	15	CATSDSRGWADTQYF
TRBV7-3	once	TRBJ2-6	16	CASSRAFGPGANVLTF
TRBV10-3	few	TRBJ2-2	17	CAISESGRGMNTGELFF
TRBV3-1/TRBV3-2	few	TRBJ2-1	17	CASSQVSSRGRSYEQFF
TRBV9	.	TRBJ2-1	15	CASSETGTGSGEQFF
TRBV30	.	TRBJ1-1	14	CAWSRVGSSTEAFF
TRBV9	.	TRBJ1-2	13	CASSVEGTYGYTF
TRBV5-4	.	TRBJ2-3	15	CASSLRLAKTDTQYF
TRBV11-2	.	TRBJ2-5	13	CASSFNSQETQYF
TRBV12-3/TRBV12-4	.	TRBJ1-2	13	CASSLGRNYGYTF
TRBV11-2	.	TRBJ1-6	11	CASSPRPPLHF
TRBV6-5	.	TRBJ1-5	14	CASSLDRVNQPQHF
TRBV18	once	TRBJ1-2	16	CASSLDPGSLENGYTF
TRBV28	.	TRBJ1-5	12	CASSGGWLTQHF
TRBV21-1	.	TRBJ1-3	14	CASSKDNSGNTIYF
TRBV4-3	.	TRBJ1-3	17	CASSQDLGQGEGNTIYF
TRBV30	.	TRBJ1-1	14	CAWSRIGSRTEAFF
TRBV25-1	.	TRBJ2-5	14	CASSPNAGGETQYF
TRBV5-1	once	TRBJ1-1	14	CASSLGQSYTEAFF
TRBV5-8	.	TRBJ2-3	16	CASSNYRDTLTDTQYF
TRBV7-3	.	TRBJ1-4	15	CASSRQGLRGEKLFF
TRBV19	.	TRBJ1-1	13	CASSETLNTEAFF
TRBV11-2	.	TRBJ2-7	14	CASSWTGGEYEQYF
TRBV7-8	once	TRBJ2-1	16	CASSLARLAGSNEQFF
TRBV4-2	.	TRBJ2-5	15	CASSQGAGGQETQYF
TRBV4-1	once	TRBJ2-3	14	CASSQDLRTDTQYF
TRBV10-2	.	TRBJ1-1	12	CASSGGQLEAFF
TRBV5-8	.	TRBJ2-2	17	CASSLGKTGDNTGELFF
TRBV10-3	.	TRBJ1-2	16	CAISEGGTGATGGYTF
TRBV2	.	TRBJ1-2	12	CASSVGGYGYTF
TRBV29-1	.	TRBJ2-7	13	CSVQSSWASGQYF